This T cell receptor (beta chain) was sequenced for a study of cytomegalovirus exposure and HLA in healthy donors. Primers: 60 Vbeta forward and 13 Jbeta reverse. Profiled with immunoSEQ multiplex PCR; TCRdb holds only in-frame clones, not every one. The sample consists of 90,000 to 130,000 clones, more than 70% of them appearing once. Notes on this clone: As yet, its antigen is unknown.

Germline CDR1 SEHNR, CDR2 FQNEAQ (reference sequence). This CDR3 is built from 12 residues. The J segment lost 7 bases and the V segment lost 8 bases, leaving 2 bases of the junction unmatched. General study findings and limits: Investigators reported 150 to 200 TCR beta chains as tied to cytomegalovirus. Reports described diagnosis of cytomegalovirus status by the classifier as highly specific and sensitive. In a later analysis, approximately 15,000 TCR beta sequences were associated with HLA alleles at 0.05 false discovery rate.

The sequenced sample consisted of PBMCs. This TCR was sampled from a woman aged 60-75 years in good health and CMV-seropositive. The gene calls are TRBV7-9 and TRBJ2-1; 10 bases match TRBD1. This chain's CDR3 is CASQDRGNEQFF. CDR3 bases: TGTGCCAGCCAGGACAGGGGGAATGAGCAGTTCTTC.